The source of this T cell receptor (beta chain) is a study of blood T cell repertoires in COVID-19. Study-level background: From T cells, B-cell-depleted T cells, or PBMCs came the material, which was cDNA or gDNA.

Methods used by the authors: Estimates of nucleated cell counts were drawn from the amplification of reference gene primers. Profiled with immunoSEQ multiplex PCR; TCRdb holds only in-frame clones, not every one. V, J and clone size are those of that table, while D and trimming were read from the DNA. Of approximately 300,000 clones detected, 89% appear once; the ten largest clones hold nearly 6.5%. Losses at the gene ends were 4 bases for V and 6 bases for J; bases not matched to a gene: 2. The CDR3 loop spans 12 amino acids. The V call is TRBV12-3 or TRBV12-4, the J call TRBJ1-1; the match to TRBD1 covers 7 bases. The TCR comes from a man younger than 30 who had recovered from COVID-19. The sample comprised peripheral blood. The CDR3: CASSSRGSEAFF. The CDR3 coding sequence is TGTGCCAGCAGTTCCAGGGGGTCTGAAGCTTTCTTT.